The 25 T cell receptor beta chains reported below all come from one sample, sequenced in a study of naive and memory T cell subsets. Two oligonucleotides, mixed equimolar, formed the beta constant-region primer covering TRBC1 and TRBC2. Nested alpha and beta constant-region primers with the SP2 primer drove four PCR rounds on ligated cDNA. TCRdb processed the UMI-ligation and nested PCR reads anew with MiXCR; each CDR3 protein has one entry. Of 15,000 to 20,000 distinct CDR3 sequences in the sample, 8.7% are singletons; the top ten hold roughly 23%. The sample was central memory CD8+ T cells from blood. Source of these receptors: a human donor in good health.

This clonotype has at least ten counts. The chain uses TRBV6-1 and TRBJ1-6, with 10 bases identical to TRBD1. The CDR3 has 15 amino acids. Per germline, CDR1 MNHNS and CDR2 SASEGT. V dropped 4 bases and J dropped 5; count of bases not matched to a gene: 2. The CDR3 region is CASSVGQGDNSPLHF. CDR3 coding DNA: TGTGCCAGCAGTGTCGGACAGGGGGATAATTCACCCCTCCACTTT.

The rearrangement uses TRBV7-9 and TRBJ2-1; D not certain. Germline V gene lookup returns CDR1 SEHNR and CDR2 FQNEAQ (reference sequence). The CDR3 spans 12 residues. Trimming cost V 5 bases and J 9 bases, with 11 bases left between them. The CDR3 DNA reads as TGTGCCAGCAGCGTGACCACCGGTGAGCAGTTCTTC. This encodes CASSVTTGEQFF.

This clonotype was seen only a few times. The J gene is TRBJ1-2, the V gene TRBV12-3 or TRBV12-4, with D perhaps matching TRBD1 (5 bases). Trimming left V 5 bases short and J 9 bases short, with 25 bases between. The CDR3 is made up of 16 amino acids. The CDR3 region is CASSPTTQTEIWSYTF. CDR3 in DNA: TGTGCCAGCAGTCCAACCACACAGACAGAGATATGGAGCTACACCTTC.

This clonotype has at least ten counts. V usage is TRBV7-8 and J usage is TRBJ2-5; D gene unclear. Per the germline V gene, CDR1 is SGHVS and CDR2 is FQNEAQ. This CDR3 is 14 amino acids long. V was pared by 5 bases and J by 2 bases, with 12 bases between. The CDR3: CASSRGVGQETQYF. CDR3 DNA: TGTGCCAGCAGCCGAGGAGTCGGACAAGAGACCCAGTACTTC.

This clonotype was counted ten times or more. The V and J genes are TRBV24-1 and TRBJ2-1; D gene unclear. The CDR3 has 15 amino acids. Germline CDR1 is KGHDR and CDR2 is SFDVKD. Between the trimmed V and J ends, which lost 3 bases and 9 bases, there was a span of 17 bases. CDR3 in amino acids: CATSDARRDSTEQFF. The DNA of the CDR3 is TGTGCCACCAGTGATGCTCGACGAGATTCCACTGAGCAGTTCTTC.

This clonotype was counted many times. The J gene is TRBJ2-1, the V gene TRBV20-1, with D tentatively TRBD1 (6 bases). CDR3 length: 14 amino acids. Trimming cost V 4 bases and J 0 bases, with 10 bases left between them. Germline V gene data show CDR1 as DFQATT and CDR2 as SNEGSKA (reference sequence). In DNA form, the CDR3 reads TGCAGTGCTACTGGACAGAGCTCCTACAATGAGCAGTTCTTC. This translates into CSATGQSSYNEQFF.

This clonotype was counted ten times or more. CDR3 nucleotides: TGTGCCAGCAGGGGGACAGGGAGCTCCTACAATGAGCAGTTCTTC. Its translation is CASRGTGSSYNEQFF. The V and J genes are TRBV4-2 and TRBJ2-1; TRBD1 agrees at 9 bases. Germline CDR1 and CDR2: LGHNA and YNFKEQ. CDR3 length equals 15 residues. J gave up 0 bases and V 6 bases, and 3 bases lay outside the gene matches.

V is TRBV5-4 and J is TRBJ2-7; 7 positions match TRBD1. The CDR3 is 18 residues long. Germline CDR1 is SGHNT and CDR2 is YYREEE (reference sequence). Trimming cost V 4 bases and J 2 bases; bases outside gene matches: 18. Written as DNA, the CDR3 is TGTGCCAGCAGCCCTAACTACAGACAGGGTTTTTTGCCCTACGAGCAGTACTTC. This encodes CASSPNYRQGFLPYEQYF.

This clonotype occurred a few times. The J gene is TRBJ1-6, the V gene TRBV2; 8 bases are a match to TRBD1. The CDR3 length is 17 residues. The germline gives CDR1 SNHLY, CDR2 FYNNEI. V shed 1 base and J 10 bases; nucleotides not matched to a gene: 12. The CDR3 loop reads CASSEEVPTGGGSPLHF. In DNA, the CDR3 is TGTGCCAGCAGTGAAGAGGTCCCTACAGGGGGGGGCTCACCCCTCCACTTT. The variable domain in full, completed from reference TRBV2 and TRBJ1-6, reads EPEVTQTPSHQVTQMGQEVILRCVPISNHLYFYWYRQILGQKVEFLVSFYNNEISEKSEIFDDQFSVERPDGSNFTLKIRSTKLEDSAMYFCASSEEVPTGGGSPLHFGNGTRLTVT.

This clonotype was observed at least ten times. This rearrangement joins TRBV4-2 to TRBJ2-1; TRBD1 or TRBD2 may be the D gene (7 bases each). The CDR3 runs to 16 residues. Trimming left V 1 base short and J 8 bases short, with 18 bases between. Germline assignment: CDR1 LGHNA and CDR2 YNFKEQ. CDR3 DNA sequence: TGTGCCAGCAGCCAAGCGCAGGGGGGGCCGGGGGATGAGCAGTTCTTC. Protein: CASSQAQGGPGDEQFF.

The CDR3 region is CASRPPRVRAGSNQPQHF. In nucleotides, the CDR3 is TGTGCCAGCAGACCCCCTAGAGTTAGAGCGGGAAGCAATCAGCCCCAGCATTTT. The chain links TRBV6-4 to TRBJ1-5; the D is unclear. The CDR3 is made up of 18 amino acids. V gave up 6 bases and J gave up 1 base, with 22 bases separating them. CDR1 and CDR2 from the germline V gene are MRHNA and SNTAGT.

The rearrangement uses TRBV7-9 and TRBJ2-3; 10 bases fit TRBD2. The trim removed 5 bases at V and 5 bases at J, leaving 10 bases unmatched. The CDR3 runs 16 residues. Germline V lookup: CDR1 SEHNR, CDR2 FQNEAQ (reference sequence). Here the CDR3 reads CASSGTSVEKGDTQYF. The CDR3 coding sequence is TGTGCCAGCAGCGGGACTAGCGTAGAAAAAGGAGATACGCAGTATTTT.

This chain uses TRBV9 with TRBJ1-6; D unresolved. CDR3 length: 14 residues. Trimming stripped 0 bases from V and 9 bases from J, with 10 bases between. Germline lookup yields CDR1 SGDLS and CDR2 YYNGEE. In DNA form, the CDR3 reads TGTGCCAGCAGCGTAGGAAGGGAGAGTTCACCCCTCCACTTT. Amino acid sequence: CASSVGRESSPLHF. Based on the CDR3 plus reference TRBV9 and TRBJ1-6, the full variable domain is DSGVTQTPKHLITATGQRVTLRCSPRSGDLSVYWYQQSLDQGLQFLIQYYNGEERAKGNILERFSAQQFPDLHSELNLSSLELGDSALYFCASSVGRESSPLHFGNGTRLTVT.

The sample holds many counts of this clonotype. As DNA, the CDR3 is TGTGCCAGCAGCTTGGTCGAAGGGACCCAGTACTTC. Its protein product is CASSLVEGTQYF. The chain is built from TRBV5-8 and TRBJ2-5; D uncertain. The CDR3 length is 12 residues. Germline assignment: CDR1 SGHTS and CDR2 YDEGEE. V gave up 0 bases and J gave up 7 bases, with 7 bases separating them.

This clonotype has more than one count but fewer than ten. This chain uses TRBV4-3 with TRBJ1-2, with 7 bases identical to TRBD1. V lost 3 bases, J lost 9 bases, and 10 bases stayed unmatched. The CDR3 is 14 residues long. In germline, CDR1 is LGHNA, CDR2 YSLEER. The CDR3 loop is CASSQNRQGTSYTF. As DNA, the CDR3 is TGCGCCAGCAGCCAGAACCGACAGGGTACGAGCTACACCTTC.

This clonotype has a handful of counts. An end of the junction differs from the germline gene, which may be a read error. The chain links TRBV12-3 or TRBV12-4 to TRBJ1-1; the D is unclear. The CDR3 is 12 residues long. CDR3 loop: CASSLGNPEAFF. As DNA, the CDR3 is TGTGCCAGCAGTTTAGGGAACCCTGAAGCTTTCTTT.

The V call is TRBV5-5, the J call TRBJ2-3; 7 nucleotides line up with TRBD1. The germline CDR1 and CDR2 sequences are SGHKS and YYEKEE (reference sequence). Trimming removed 0 bases from V and 5 bases from J; junction bases left unmatched: 3. The CDR3 contains 14 residues. CDR3 sequence (DNA): TGTGCCAGCAGCTTGGGACAGGGTGTAGATACGCAGTATTTT. Translated, it gives CASSLGQGVDTQYF.

The chain joins TRBV23-1 to TRBJ2-4, with D tentatively TRBD2 (6 bases). TRBV23-1 carries the ORF label, with uncertain function. V was trimmed by 5 bases and J by 0 bases, leaving 26 bases between them. CDR3 size: 20 residues. The CDR3 DNA reads as TGCGCCAGCAGTTTTAAGGGAGGAGCGAACAGGCAAGAAGCCAAAAACATTCAGTACTTC. Its protein is CASSFKGGANRQEAKNIQYF.

The chain combines TRBV19 with TRBJ1-5, with a tentative D call TRBD1 (6 bases). Germline V lookup: CDR1 LNHDA, CDR2 SQIVND (reference sequence). V dropped 3 bases and J dropped 3 bases, with 12 bases sitting between them. The CDR3 runs to 15 residues. Written as DNA, the CDR3 is TGTGCCAGTAGTATTGGGGGCGGGATCAATCAGCCCCAGCATTTT. Its translation: CASSIGGGINQPQHF.

The table lists this clonotype with a few counts. The chain recombines TRBV19 with TRBJ1-1; D ambiguous. Germline V gene data show CDR1 as LNHDA and CDR2 as SQIVND (reference sequence). Trimming took off 5 bases at V and 11 bases at J, with 21 bases between the two ends. The CDR3 is made up of 14 amino acids. The CDR3: CASSHPYGVGSAFF. The DNA for the CDR3 is TGTGCCAGTAGTCATCCTTACGGGGTGGGGTCGGCTTTCTTT.

The V and J genes are TRBV20-1 and TRBJ2-5, with D perhaps matching TRBD1 (5 bases). Germline V gives CDR1 DFQATT, CDR2 SNEGSKA (reference sequence). Trimming pared 0 bases from V and 5 bases from J, leaving 16 bases between. This CDR3 is 15 amino acids long. The CDR3 here is CSARDPWAAGETQYF. CDR3 in DNA: TGCAGTGCTAGAGACCCTTGGGCCGCAGGGGAGACCCAGTACTTC.

Ten or more counts support this clonotype. This chain connects TRBV2 to TRBJ2-1; possible D gene TRBD2, 5 bases. Trimming removed 10 bases at V and 5 bases at J, with 15 bases between. This CDR3 region has 13 residues. Germline V gene data show CDR1 as SNHLY and CDR2 as FYNNEI. The CDR3 nucleotides are TGTGCCAACGGAGAGACTACCAACAATGAGCAGTTCTTC. Protein sequence: CANGETTNNEQFF.

The rearrangement uses TRBV7-9 and TRBJ1-4, with no clear D. CDR3 length: 15 residues. Per the germline V gene, CDR1 is SEHNR and CDR2 is FQNEAQ (reference sequence). V gave up 5 bases and J gave up 7 bases, with 17 bases separating them. The CDR3 DNA reads TGTGCCAGCAGCCCCTCGGACGGAACCATTGAAAAACTGTTTTTT. Translated: CASSPSDGTIEKLFF. Together with reference TRBV7-9 and TRBJ1-4, the CDR3 gives the full variable domain: DTGVSQNPRHKITKRGQNVTFRCDPISEHNRLYWYRQTLGQGPEFLTYFQNEAQLEKSRLLSDRFSAERPKGSFSTLEIQRTEQGDSAMYLCASSPSDGTIEKLFFGSGTQLSVL.

The V and J genes are TRBV28 and TRBJ1-2; 9 bases map to TRBD1. V was clipped by 7 bases and J by 7 bases; unmatched bases: 10. This CDR3 contains 14 residues. Looked up from germline, CDR1 is MDHEN and CDR2 is SYDVKM. The DNA of the CDR3 is TGTGCCAGCATCCCCTCCGGGACAGGGCTTGGCTACACCTTC. As protein: CASIPSGTGLGYTF.

This clonotype came up many times. This rearrangement joins TRBV3-1 to TRBJ2-7; 11 positions match TRBD2. Germline trimming cut 4 bases from V and 10 bases from J; bases unmatched to any gene: 12. The V gene's germline CDR1 is LGHDT and CDR2 YNNKEL (reference sequence). This CDR3 is built from 15 residues. The CDR3 protein is CASSPLAGGLERQYF. DNA of the CDR3: TGTGCCAGCAGCCCCCTAGCGGGAGGCCTGGAAAGACAGTACTTC.